This T cell receptor beta chain emerged from a study of shared clonotypes between healthy human individuals. At the level of the study: Per donor, three plates held CD4 naive cells, three held CD4 memory, two held CD8 naive and one held CD8 memory.

The V gene's germline CDR1 is SGDLS and CDR2 YYNGEE. CDR3 length equals 15 residues. V gave up 4 bases and J gave up 7 bases; unmatched junction bases: 13. This clone was detected only once. The antigen remains unidentified. The method was immunoSEQ multiplex PCR; TCRdb's version includes in-frame clones alone and lacks a portion of them. The sample lists some 1.5 million clones, over 95% occurring once. General study findings and limits: Against clonotypes common to all four donors, non-shared ones had lower generation probabilities.

The receptor comes from a man aged 30 to 45 in good health. Material: naive CD4+ T cells sorted from blood. Subset defined: CD45RA+ positively selected. The rearrangement joins TRBV9 to TRBJ1-2, with 7 nucleotides matching TRBD1. CDR3 sequence reads: CASSSTRDSYIGYTF. CDR3 nucleotides: TGTGCCAGCAGCTCGACCCGGGACAGCTATATTGGCTACACCTTC.